This T cell receptor beta chain was retrieved from a study of cytomegalovirus exposure and HLA in healthy donors. For the study at large: The use of the same platform for the 110 or so validation repertoires and the 550 to 850 first-cohort repertoires was reported by a later analysis.

Sequenced by immunoSEQ multiplex PCR; TCRdb stores in-frame clones only, minus some. This table has 150,000 or so clones, approximately 81% appearing once. Points from the study as a whole: Among TCR sequences, most were rare, though some public TCRs appeared in many donors. The classifier reportedly diagnosed cytomegalovirus status with high specificity and sensitivity. The authors enumerated over 150 TCR beta chains as linked to cytomegalovirus.

The V end was cut by 6 bases, the J end by 3 bases, with 11 bases between. The CDR3 runs to 12 residues. Germline values: CDR1 GTSNPN, CDR2 SVGIG (reference sequence). As regards this clone: Its specificity is unknown.

The TCR comes from a man younger than 45 in good health and CMV-seropositive. Input material: PBMCs. The chain employs TRBV30 and TRBJ2-5; perhaps TRBD2 as D (5 bases). CDR3 DNA: TGTGCCTGCAGTCGGGGTGAAGAGACCCAGTACTTC. Its protein product is CACSRGEETQYF.